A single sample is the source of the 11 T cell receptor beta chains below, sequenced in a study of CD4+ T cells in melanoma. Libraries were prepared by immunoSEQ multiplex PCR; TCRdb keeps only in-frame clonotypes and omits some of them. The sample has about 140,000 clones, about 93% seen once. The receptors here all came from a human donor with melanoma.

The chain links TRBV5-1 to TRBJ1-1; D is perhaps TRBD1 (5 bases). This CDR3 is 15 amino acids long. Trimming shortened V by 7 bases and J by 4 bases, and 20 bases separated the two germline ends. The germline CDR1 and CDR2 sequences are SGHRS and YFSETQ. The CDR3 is CASGGSALSGTEAFF. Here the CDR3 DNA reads TGCGCCAGCGGGGGGTCGGCCCTAAGTGGCACTGAAGCTTTCTTT.

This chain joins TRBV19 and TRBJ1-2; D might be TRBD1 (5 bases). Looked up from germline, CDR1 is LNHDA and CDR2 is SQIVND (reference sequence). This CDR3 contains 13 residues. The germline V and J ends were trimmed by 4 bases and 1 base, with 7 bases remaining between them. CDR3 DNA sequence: TGTGCCAGTAGTAGGGGGTATAACTATGGCTACACCTTC. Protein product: CASSRGYNYGYTF.

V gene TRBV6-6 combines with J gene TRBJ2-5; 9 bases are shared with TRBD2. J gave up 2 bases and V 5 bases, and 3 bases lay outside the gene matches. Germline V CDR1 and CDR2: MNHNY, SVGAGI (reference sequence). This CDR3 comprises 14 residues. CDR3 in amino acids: CASSLAGTQETQYF. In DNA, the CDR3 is TGTGCCAGCAGTCTAGCGGGGACTCAAGAGACCCAGTACTTC.

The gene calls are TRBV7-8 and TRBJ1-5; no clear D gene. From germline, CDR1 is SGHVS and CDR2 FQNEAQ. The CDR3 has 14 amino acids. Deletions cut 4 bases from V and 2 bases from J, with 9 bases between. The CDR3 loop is CASSSFVGNQPQHF. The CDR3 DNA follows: TGTGCCAGCAGCTCGTTCGTAGGCAATCAGCCCCAGCATTTT.

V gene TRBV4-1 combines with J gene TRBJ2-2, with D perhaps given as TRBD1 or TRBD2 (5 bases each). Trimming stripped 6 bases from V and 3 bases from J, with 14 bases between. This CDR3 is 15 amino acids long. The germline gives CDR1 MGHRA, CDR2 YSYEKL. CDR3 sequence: CASRVGQGDTGELFF. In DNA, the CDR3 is TGCGCCAGCAGGGTTGGGCAGGGAGACACCGGGGAGCTGTTTTTT.

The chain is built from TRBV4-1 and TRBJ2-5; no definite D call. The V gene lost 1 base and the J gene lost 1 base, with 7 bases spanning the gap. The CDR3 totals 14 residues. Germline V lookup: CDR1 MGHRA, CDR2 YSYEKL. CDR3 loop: CASSQGRFQETQYF. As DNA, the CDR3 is TGCGCCAGCAGCCAAGGACGCTTCCAAGAGACCCAGTACTTC.

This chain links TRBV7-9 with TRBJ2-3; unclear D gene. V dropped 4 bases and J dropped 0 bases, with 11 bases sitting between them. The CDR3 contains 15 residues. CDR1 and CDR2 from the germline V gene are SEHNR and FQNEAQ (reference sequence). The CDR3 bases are TGTGCCAGCAGCTCGCGACTGGAAAGCACAGATACGCAGTATTTT. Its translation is CASSSRLESTDTQYF.

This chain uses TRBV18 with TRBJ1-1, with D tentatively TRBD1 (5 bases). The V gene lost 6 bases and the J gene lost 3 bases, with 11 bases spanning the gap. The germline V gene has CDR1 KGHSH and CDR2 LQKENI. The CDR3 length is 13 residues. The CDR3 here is CASSGDQDTEAFF. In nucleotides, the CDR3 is TGTGCCAGCTCGGGGGATCAAGACACTGAAGCTTTCTTT.

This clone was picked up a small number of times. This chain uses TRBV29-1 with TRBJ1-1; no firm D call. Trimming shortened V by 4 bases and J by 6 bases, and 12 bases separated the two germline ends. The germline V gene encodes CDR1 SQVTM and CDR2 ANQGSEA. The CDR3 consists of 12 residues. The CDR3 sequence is CSVAWNSAEAFF. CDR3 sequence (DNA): TGCAGCGTTGCATGGAATTCAGCTGAAGCTTTCTTT.

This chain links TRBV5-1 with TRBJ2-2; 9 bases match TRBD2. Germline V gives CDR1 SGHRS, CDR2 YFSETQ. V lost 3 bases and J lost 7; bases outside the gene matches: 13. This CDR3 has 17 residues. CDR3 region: CASSSRGRGGADGELFF. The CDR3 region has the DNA TGCGCCAGCAGCTCCCGTGGGCGGGGGGGCGCCGACGGGGAGCTGTTTTTT.

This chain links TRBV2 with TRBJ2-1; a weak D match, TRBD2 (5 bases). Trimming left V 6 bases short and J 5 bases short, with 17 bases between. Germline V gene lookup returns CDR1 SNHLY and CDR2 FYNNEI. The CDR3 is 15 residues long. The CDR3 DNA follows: TGTGCCAGCAGGTACGACATGACGAGGGACAATGAGCAGTTCTTC. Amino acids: CASRYDMTRDNEQFF.